This is a list of T cell receptor beta chains from one sample in a study of blood T cell repertoires in COVID-19. Data came from immunoSEQ multiplex PCR; TCRdb stores just in-frame clones and leaves some out. The data contain about 270,000 clones, more than 80% of them singletons. Sequencing was done on a sample of PBMCs or T cells enriched from blood (not recorded which). These TCRs come from a young woman who had recovered from COVID-19. The CDR3 runs from the conserved cysteine through the conserved F or W. A D gene is named only where the DNA matches it firmly. Clone sizes are given selectively: once, few, many, or a class where the clone is expanded.

D	V	J	size	CDR3	DNA
NA	TRBV10-3	TRBJ2-1	NA	CAISEASVAYNEQFF	TGTGCCATCAGTGAGGCTAGCGTTGCCTACAATGAGCAGTTCTTC
TRBD2	TRBV27	TRBJ2-1	NA	CASSLGTSGGAGYNEQFF	TGTGCCAGCAGTTTAGGAACTAGCGGGGGGGCGGGATACAATGAGCAGTTCTTC
NA	TRBV11-2	TRBJ2-3	NA	CASSASRWSDTQYF	TGTGCCAGCAGCGCCAGCAGGTGGTCGGATACGCAGTATTTT
NA	TRBV3-1/TRBV3-2	TRBJ1-1	NA	CASSQRGAAEAFF	TGTGCCAGCAGCCAACGCGGGGCGGCTGAAGCTTTCTTT
NA	TRBV7-2	TRBJ2-7	NA	CASGTFLEEQYF	TGTGCCAGTGGGACATTCCTCGAGGAGCAGTACTTC
NA	TRBV11-3	TRBJ2-5	NA	CASSLYGEETQYF	TGTGCCAGCAGCTTATACGGGGAAGAGACCCAGTACTTC
NA	TRBV5-1	TRBJ1-1	NA	CASSLVWGRNTEAFF	TGCGCCAGCAGCTTGGTTTGGGGGCGGAACACTGAAGCTTTCTTT
NA	TRBV7-3	TRBJ1-2	NA	CASSLTLGGITF	TGTGCCAGCAGCTTAACTCTCGGGGGGATCACCTTC
TRBD2	TRBV7-9	TRBJ2-1	NA	CASSLSRGGLTDEQFF	TGTGCCAGCAGCCTTAGCCGGGGGGGCCTAACGGATGAGCAGTTCTTC
NA	TRBV7-2	TRBJ2-7	NA	CASSARGPTGEQYF	TGTGCCAGCAGCGCGCGGGGACCTACAGGCGAGCAGTACTTC
NA	TRBV24-1	TRBJ2-3	few	CATQGSTDTQYF	TGTGCCACTCAGGGGAGCACAGATACGCAGTATTTT
NA	TRBV10-3	TRBJ1-2	once	CAISDSGGNYGYTF	TGTGCCATCAGTGATTCTGGGGGCAACTATGGCTACACCTTC
TRBD1	TRBV29-1	TRBJ2-7	NA	CSVEATGTYEQYF	TGCAGCGTTGAGGCGACAGGGACCTACGAGCAGTACTTC
TRBD1	TRBV6-5	TRBJ1-2	NA	CASRPGGQGRLGYTF	TGTGCCAGCAGACCGGGGGGACAGGGACGCCTGGGCTACACCTTC
NA	TRBV4-1	TRBJ2-3	once	CASSHAARGDGAQYF	TGCGCCAGCAGCCATGCGGCCAGGGGGGACGGGGCGCAGTATTTT
NA	TRBV12-3/TRBV12-4	TRBJ1-1	NA	CASSLMGGRGAFF	TGTGCCAGCAGTTTGATGGGGGGAAGGGGAGCTTTCTTT
NA	TRBV9	TRBJ2-1	NA	CASSTDSWESYNEQFF	TGTGCCAGCAGCACGGACAGCTGGGAGTCCTACAATGAGCAGTTCTTC